This TCR beta chain was captured in a study of control samples from healthy donors and cancer patients. This table comes from immunoSEQ multiplex PCR, and its TCRdb copy is limited to in-frame clones, with some not included. The table has over 65,000 clones, approximately 91% seen once. The CDR3 extends over 15 amino acids. CDR1 and CDR2 from the germline V gene are SGDLS and YYNGEE. The germline V and J ends were trimmed by 0 bases and 7 bases, with 16 bases remaining between them. Sequenced: PBMCs. The chain links TRBV9 to TRBJ1-2; no reliable D call. This clonotype originated in a woman aged 45-65 years with colorectal cancer. The CDR3 sequence is CASSVEGRPSAGYTF. The CDR3 region has the DNA TGTGCCAGCAGCGTAGAGGGCAGACCTTCTGCTGGCTACACCTTC. Full variable domain (missing parts from reference TRBV9 and TRBJ1-2): DSGVTQTPKHLITATGQRVTLRCSPRSGDLSVYWYQQSLDQGLQFLIQYYNGEERAKGNILERFSAQQFPDLHSELNLSSLELGDSALYFCASSVEGRPSAGYTFGSGTRLTVV.